The 19 T cell receptor beta chains below all came from one sample that was sequenced in a study of patients and donors after allogeneic stem cell transplantation. From the RT-PCR reads, TCRdb called clonotypes with MiXCR, one entry per CDR3 protein. The table lists about 960,000 distinct CDR3 sequences, approximately 19% of them singletons. The source material was blood, either unsorted or a sorted T cell fraction (not recorded which). The source of these receptors is a human donor who was either an allogeneic HSCT recipient or a stem cell or donor lymphocyte infusion donor (not recorded which). It is not recorded whose cells these are; they may come from a transplant donor.

This clonotype was seen ten or more times. The gene calls are TRBV6-5 and TRBJ1-4; the D is unclear. V was clipped by 7 bases and J by 7 bases, with 4 bases between them. Germline lookup yields CDR1 MNHEY and CDR2 SVGAGI. The CDR3 is 10 residues long. The CDR3 DNA reads as TGTGCCAGCAAGGGTGAAAAACTGTTTTTT. It is translated as CASKGEKLFF.

This clonotype has just a few counts. The chain has TRBV6-1 and TRBJ2-2; D uncertain. The germline gives CDR1 MNHNS, CDR2 SASEGT. V was pared by 7 bases and J by 2 bases, with 14 bases between. The CDR3 totals 15 residues. Here the CDR3 DNA reads TGTGCCAGCAATCCCGGTCGGCTAAACACCGGGGAGCTGTTTTTT. Its protein product is CASNPGRLNTGELFF.

This sequence joins TRBV11-2 and TRBJ2-1; 7 bases match TRBD2. Unmatched junction bases numbered 5, after V lost 5 bases and J lost 7 bases. The CDR3 covers 13 residues. CDR1 and CDR2 (germline): SGHAT, FQNNGV. CDR3 region: CASSHIAGNEQFF. The CDR3 DNA sequence: TGTGCCAGCAGCCACATAGCGGGTAATGAGCAGTTCTTC.

This clonotype was found a few times. V usage is TRBV15 and J usage is TRBJ1-1, with D maybe TRBD1 (5 bases). In germline, CDR1 is LNHNV, CDR2 YYDKDF (reference sequence). The CDR3 runs to 15 residues. V shed 0 bases and J shed 5 bases, with 13 bases lying between them. CDR3: CATSREPGRVTEAFF. The DNA of the CDR3 is TGTGCCACCAGCAGAGAGCCGGGACGCGTAACTGAAGCTTTCTTT.

This clonotype was detected only a few times. The chain links TRBV27 to TRBJ2-2; D ambiguous. Germline assignment: CDR1 MNHEY and CDR2 SMNVEV (reference sequence). The CDR3 covers 13 residues. Deletions cut 9 bases from V and 6 bases from J, with 14 bases between. The CDR3 loop is CASSPNRAGELFF. The CDR3 DNA is TGTGCCAGTTCCCCAAATCGGGCCGGGGAGCTGTTTTTT.

The chain has TRBV20-1 and TRBJ2-2; D not resolved. Trimming stripped 4 bases from V and 2 bases from J, with 5 bases between. The CDR3 covers 12 residues. CDR1 and CDR2 from the germline V gene are DFQATT and SNEGSKA (reference sequence). For the CDR3, the DNA is TGCAGTGCTACACCAAACACCGGGGAGCTGTTTTTT. Its protein product is CSATPNTGELFF.

This clonotype occurred a few times. The gene calls are TRBV5-1 and TRBJ2-3; 13 bases are shared with TRBD2. Germline V gene sequence: CDR1 SGHRS, CDR2 YFSETQ. The CDR3 spans 19 residues. Trimming at V came to 5 bases and at J to 2 bases, leaving 14 bases not matched to a gene. This chain's CDR3 is CASSPLAAGTSGNTDTQYF. The DNA for the CDR3 is TGCGCCAGCAGTCCTTTGGCGGCAGGGACTAGCGGGAACACAGATACGCAGTATTTT.

This clonotype was counted at least ten times. The chain employs TRBV10-3 and TRBJ1-1, with a possible D match to TRBD1 (5 bases). The V end lost 10 bases, the J end lost 3 bases, and 15 bases lay between the germline ends. The CDR3 extends over 13 amino acids. CDR1 and CDR2 (germline): ENHRY, SYGVKD. In DNA form, the CDR3 reads TGTGCCACCTTGGGGGTACCGGACACTGAAGCTTTCTTT. It specifies CATLGVPDTEAFF.

The chain links TRBV30 to TRBJ1-1, with unresolved D. Germline lookup yields CDR1 GTSNPN and CDR2 SVGIG (reference sequence). The CDR3 has 13 residues. The germline V and J ends were trimmed by 3 bases and 1 base, with 9 bases remaining between them. CDR3 DNA sequence: TGTGCCTGGAGCCGGACGGGGAACACTGAAGCTTTCTTT. It yields the protein CAWSRTGNTEAFF.

At least ten counts were recorded for this clonotype. An end of the junction does not agree with germline; a read error may underlie this. This CDR3 is CASSSGTGPYEQYF. Written as DNA, the CDR3 is TGCGCCAGCAGCTCCGGGACAGGGCCCTACGAGCAGTACTTC. The chain uses TRBV7-2 and TRBJ2-7; 9 bases are shared with TRBD1. This CDR3 has 14 amino acids. Germline CDR1 and CDR2: SGHTA and FQGNSA.

The rearrangement joins TRBV6-1 to TRBJ1-5, with TRBD1 matching over 12 bases. V was clipped by 5 bases and J by 0 bases; unmatched bases: 5. The germline CDR1 and CDR2 sequences are MNHNS and SASEGT. CDR3 length: 17 residues. CDR3: CASSRDRGPFSNQPQHF. CDR3 DNA sequence: TGTGCCAGCAGTCGGGACAGGGGGCCATTTAGCAATCAGCCCCAGCATTTT.

The CDR3 nucleotides read TGCAGCGTTGAACTGCCTACACGGTACCAAGAGACCCAGTACTTC. Translating it yields CSVELPTRYQETQYF. The chain combines TRBV29-1 with TRBJ2-5, with D unclear. This CDR3 has 15 residues. The germline CDR1 and CDR2 sequences are SQVTM and ANQGSEA. V lost 2 bases and J 0 bases, leaving 13 bases between the germline ends. Full variable domain (rest looked up from reference TRBV29-1 and TRBJ2-5): SAVISQKPSRDICQRGTSLTIQCQVDSQVTMMFWYRQQPGQSLTLIATANQGSEATYESGFVIDKFPISRPNLTFSTLTVSNMSPEDSSIYLCSVELPTRYQETQYFGPGTRLLVL.

This clonotype was counted only a few times. The CDR3: CASSPGQGGNTEAFF. DNA for the CDR3: TGTGCCAGCTCACCCGGACAGGGCGGGAACACTGAAGCTTTCTTT. The chain links TRBV18 to TRBJ1-1, with 8 bases identical to TRBD1. The V segment lost 3 bases and the J segment 1 base; nucleotides outside the gene matches: 4. Germline V gene lookup returns CDR1 KGHSH and CDR2 LQKENI. The CDR3 runs to 15 residues. Supplemented by reference TRBV18 and TRBJ1-1, the full variable domain reads NAGVMQNPRHLVRRRGQEARLRCSPMKGHSHVYWYRQLPEEGLKFMVYLQKENIIDESGMPKERFSAEFPKEGPSILRIQQVVRGDSAAYFCASSPGQGGNTEAFFGQGTRLTVV.

The rearrangement joins TRBV28 to TRBJ1-3; D is ambiguous. Trimming pared 1 base from V and 7 bases from J, leaving 5 bases between. The CDR3 contains 12 residues. Germline CDR1 is MDHEN and CDR2 is SYDVKM. In nucleotides, the CDR3 is TGTGCCAGCAGTTTATTGAGGAACACCATATATTTT. This gives the protein CASSLLRNTIYF.

This clonotype was found a few times. This rearrangement joins TRBV28 to TRBJ2-2; 7 positions match TRBD1. The CDR3 length is 16 residues. CDR1 MDHEN and CDR2 SYDVKM come from the germline V gene. The V gene end was trimmed by 6 bases and the J gene end by 0 bases; junction bases not matched to a gene: 7. Here the CDR3 DNA reads TGTGCCAGCAGCCCGGACAGGCCTACGAACACCGGGGAGCTGTTTTTT. It yields the protein CASSPDRPTNTGELFF. Using reference TRBV28 and TRBJ2-2 for the parts outside the CDR3, the full variable domain is DVKVTQSSRYLVKRTGEKVFLECVQDMDHENMFWYRQDPGLGLRLIYFSYDVKMKEKGDIPEGYSVSREKKERFSLILESASTNQTSMYLCASSPDRPTNTGELFFGEGSRLTVL.

A few counts support this clonotype. The rearrangement uses TRBV4-1 and TRBJ2-5; possibly TRBD1 for D (6 bases). This CDR3 has 15 amino acids. Germline assignment: CDR1 MGHRA and CDR2 YSYEKL. The V gene lost 0 bases and the J gene lost 5 bases, with 13 bases spanning the gap. CDR3 protein: CASSQDSGVSETQYF. CDR3 bases: TGCGCCAGCAGCCAAGATTCAGGGGTATCGGAGACCCAGTACTTC.

The chain employs TRBV15 and TRBJ2-4; 12 bases are shared with TRBD2. V trimming: 0 bases; J trimming: 14 bases; junction bases outside the gene matches: 5. Germline lookup yields CDR1 LNHNV and CDR2 YYDKDF (reference sequence). The CDR3 spans 14 residues. CDR3 DNA sequence: TGTGCCACCAGCAGAGATCGACTAGCGGGAGACAAGTACTTC. It translates to CATSRDRLAGDKYF.

The chain couples TRBV5-1 to TRBJ2-4, with D possibly matching TRBD2 (5 bases). V gave up 4 bases and J gave up 1 base, with 18 bases separating them. This CDR3 contains 17 residues. Germline V gene sequence: CDR1 SGHRS, CDR2 YFSETQ. The CDR3 region has the DNA TGCGCCAGCAGCCCTTTAGCCGGGGTCGCTGCCAAAAACATTCAGTACTTC. Encoded protein: CASSPLAGVAAKNIQYF.

The chain recombines TRBV3-1 with TRBJ2-3; perhaps TRBD2 as D (6 bases). There are 15 residues in the CDR3. Per the germline V gene, CDR1 is LGHDT and CDR2 is YNNKEL (reference sequence). The V and J ends lost 0 bases and 3 bases respectively, with 10 bases between them. The CDR3 loop reads CASSQEAGTTDTQYF. In DNA form, the CDR3 reads TGTGCCAGCAGCCAAGAGGCAGGGACTACAGATACGCAGTATTTT.